A selection of T cell receptor beta chains follows, all from one sample in a study of shared clonotypes between healthy human individuals. The repertoire was sequenced with immunoSEQ multiplex PCR; TCRdb's copy has only in-frame clones and lacks some. The sample has approximately 440,000 clones; more than 70% are singletons. Sample: PBMCs. These receptors were taken from a middle-aged woman in good health. Some clones in this sample may be carry-over from other donors' samples. Both conserved end residues are trimmed from each CDR3.

CDR3 | V
ASSSISYNEKLF | TRBV6-5
ASSSPGQVNTEAF | TRBV28
ASRITGLGEKLF | TRBV28
ASSLTGAYEQY | TRBV5-4
SVALTGVETQY | TRBV29-1
ASSGIQGMNTEAF | TRBV19
SVADPQGGI | TRBV29-1
ASSWRQGRMGEQY | TRBV13
ASSPGQGDTGELF | TRBV28
ASSYSFWGHYEQY | TRBV6-5
ASSLGRSSYEQY | TRBV7-9
ASSRGGPPETQY | TRBV5-4
ASRRDRGGSYGYT | TRBV2
ASPPRQAANVLT | TRBV7-9
ASSQDRADRANEQY | TRBV4-3
ASSFGGRAF | TRBV27
ASSLGGSTQTQY | TRBV7-2
ASSTMGDAGYGYT | TRBV5-1
ASSVGGTTSYEQY | TRBV9
ATSRGAAGGFNYEQY | TRBV15
ASSIGLAGGTTSYNEQF | TRBV5-1
ASSQVGAKEY | TRBV14
SVEASWSYNEQF | TRBV29-1
ASSAQGPREQY | TRBV27
AWSVGHNPSYEQY | TRBV30
ASSARGVYGYT | TRBV6-1
AWSSKREREGQRRF | TRBV30
ASSPRQAGVETQY | TRBV5-1
ASSPKRESYEQY | TRBV28
SVVQQLSTDTQY | TRBV29-1
ASSYGGQEYEQY | TRBV6-6
ASRTQRAANEKLF | TRBV28
ASSPHGASYEQY | TRBV27
ASLGQGAEKLF | TRBV28
ASSFGGGNYGYT | TRBV7-6
ASSSLDLPDGTDTQY | TRBV5-6
ASSYRGLVTDTQY | TRBV6-5
TSSLSDGSTDTQY | TRBV5-1
ASSLTRLAQETQY | TRBV28